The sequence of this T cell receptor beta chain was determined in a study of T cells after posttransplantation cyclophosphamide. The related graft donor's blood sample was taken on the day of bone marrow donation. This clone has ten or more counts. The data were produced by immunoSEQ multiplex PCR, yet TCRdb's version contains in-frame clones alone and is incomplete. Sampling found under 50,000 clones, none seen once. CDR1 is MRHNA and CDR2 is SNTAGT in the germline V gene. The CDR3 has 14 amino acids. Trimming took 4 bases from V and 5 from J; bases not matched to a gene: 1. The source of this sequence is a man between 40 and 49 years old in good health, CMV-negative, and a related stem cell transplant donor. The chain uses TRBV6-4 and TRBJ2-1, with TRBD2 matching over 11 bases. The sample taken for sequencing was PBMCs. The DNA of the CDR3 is TGTGCCAGCAGTGGACTAGCGGGGAACAATGAGCAGTTCTTC. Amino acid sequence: CASSGLAGNNEQFF.